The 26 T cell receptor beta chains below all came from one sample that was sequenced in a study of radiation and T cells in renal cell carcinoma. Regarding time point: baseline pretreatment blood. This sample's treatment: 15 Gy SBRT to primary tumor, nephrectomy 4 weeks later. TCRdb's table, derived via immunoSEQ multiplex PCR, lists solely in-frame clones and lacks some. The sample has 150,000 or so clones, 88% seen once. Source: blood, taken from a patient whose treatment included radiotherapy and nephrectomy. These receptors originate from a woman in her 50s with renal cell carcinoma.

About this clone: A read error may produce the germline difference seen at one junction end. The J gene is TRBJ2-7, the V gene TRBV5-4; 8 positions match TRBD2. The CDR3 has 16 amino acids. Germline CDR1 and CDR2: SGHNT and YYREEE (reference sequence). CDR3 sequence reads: CASRLDLKRGNDQQYF. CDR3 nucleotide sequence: TGTGCCAGCAGGTTGGACCTCAAGCGGGGGAACGACCAGCAGTACTTC.

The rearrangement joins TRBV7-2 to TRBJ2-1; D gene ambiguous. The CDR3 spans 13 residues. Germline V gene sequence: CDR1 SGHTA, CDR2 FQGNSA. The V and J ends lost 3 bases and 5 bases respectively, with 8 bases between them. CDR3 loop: CASSLGPNNEQFF. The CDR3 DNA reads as TGTGCCAGCAGCTTGGGTCCAAACAATGAGCAGTTCTTC.

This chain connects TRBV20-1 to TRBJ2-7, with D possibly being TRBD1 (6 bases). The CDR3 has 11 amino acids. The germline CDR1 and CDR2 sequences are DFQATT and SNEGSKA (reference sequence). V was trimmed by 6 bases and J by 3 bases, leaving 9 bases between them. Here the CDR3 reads CSAPQGYEQYF. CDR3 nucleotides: TGCAGTGCCCCACAGGGCTACGAGCAGTACTTC.

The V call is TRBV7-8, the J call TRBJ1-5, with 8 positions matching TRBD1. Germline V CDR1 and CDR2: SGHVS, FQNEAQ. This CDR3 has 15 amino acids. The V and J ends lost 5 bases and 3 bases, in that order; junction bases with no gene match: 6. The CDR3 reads CASSPWTGNNQPQHF. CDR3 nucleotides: TGTGCCAGCAGCCCCTGGACAGGGAACAATCAGCCCCAGCATTTT.

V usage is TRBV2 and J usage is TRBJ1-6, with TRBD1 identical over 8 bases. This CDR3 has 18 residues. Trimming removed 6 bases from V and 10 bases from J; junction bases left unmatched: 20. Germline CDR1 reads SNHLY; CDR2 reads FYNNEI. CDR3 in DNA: TGTGCCAGCAGGGAAAGGACCATTAGGACAGGGAATCGATCACCCCTCCACTTT. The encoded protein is CASRERTIRTGNRSPLHF.

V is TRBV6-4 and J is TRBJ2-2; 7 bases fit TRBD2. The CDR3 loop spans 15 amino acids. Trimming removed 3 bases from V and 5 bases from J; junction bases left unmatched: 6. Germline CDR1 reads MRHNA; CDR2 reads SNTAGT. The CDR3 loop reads CASSEGRDPTGELFF. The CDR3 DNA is TGTGCCAGCAGTGAAGGGAGGGATCCAACCGGGGAGCTGTTTTTT.

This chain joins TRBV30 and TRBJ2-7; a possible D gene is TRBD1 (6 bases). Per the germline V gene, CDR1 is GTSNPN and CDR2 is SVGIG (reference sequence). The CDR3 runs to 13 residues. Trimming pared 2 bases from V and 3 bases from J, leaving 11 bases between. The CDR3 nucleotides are TGTGCCTGGAGTTCGGACAGTCACTACGAGCAGTACTTC. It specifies CAWSSDSHYEQYF.

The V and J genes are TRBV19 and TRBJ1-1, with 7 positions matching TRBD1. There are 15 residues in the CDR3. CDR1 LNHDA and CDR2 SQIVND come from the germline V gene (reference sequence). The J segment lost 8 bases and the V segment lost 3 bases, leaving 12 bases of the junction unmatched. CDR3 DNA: TGTGCCAGTAGTATCGGCCCAGGTAGGGACAGAGAAGCTTTCTTT. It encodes CASSIGPGRDREAFF.

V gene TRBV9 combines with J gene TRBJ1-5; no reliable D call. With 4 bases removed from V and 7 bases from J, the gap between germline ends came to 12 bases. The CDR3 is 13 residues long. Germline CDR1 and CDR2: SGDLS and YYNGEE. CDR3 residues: CASSRDLGQPQHF. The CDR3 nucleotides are TGTGCCAGCAGCAGGGATCTTGGCCAGCCCCAGCATTTT.

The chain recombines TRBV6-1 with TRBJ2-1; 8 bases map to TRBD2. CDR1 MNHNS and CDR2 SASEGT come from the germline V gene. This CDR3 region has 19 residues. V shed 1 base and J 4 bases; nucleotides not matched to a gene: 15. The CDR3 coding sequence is TGTGCCAGCAGTGAAGATTCCCTAGCGGGCGGCCTCTCTTACAATGAGCAGTTCTTC. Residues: CASSEDSLAGGLSYNEQFF.

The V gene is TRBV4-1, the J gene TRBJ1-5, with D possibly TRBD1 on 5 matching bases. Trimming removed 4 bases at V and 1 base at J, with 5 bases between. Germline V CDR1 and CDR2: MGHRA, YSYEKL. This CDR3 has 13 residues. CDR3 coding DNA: TGCGCCAGCAGCCGACAGAGCAATCAGCCCCAGCATTTT. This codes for CASSRQSNQPQHF.

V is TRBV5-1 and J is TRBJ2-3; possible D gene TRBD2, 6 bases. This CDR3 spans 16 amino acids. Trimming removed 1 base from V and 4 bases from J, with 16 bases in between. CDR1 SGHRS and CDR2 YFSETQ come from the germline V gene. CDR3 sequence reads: CASSLRGGIGADTQYF. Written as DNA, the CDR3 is TGCGCCAGCAGCTTGAGGGGAGGAATAGGCGCAGATACGCAGTATTTT.

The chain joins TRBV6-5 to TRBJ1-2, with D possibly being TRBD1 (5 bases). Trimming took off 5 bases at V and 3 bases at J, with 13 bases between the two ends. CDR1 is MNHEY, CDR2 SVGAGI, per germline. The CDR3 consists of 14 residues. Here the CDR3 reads CASSRQGPHYGYTF. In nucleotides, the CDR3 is TGTGCCAGCAGTCGGCAGGGACCCCACTATGGCTACACCTTC.

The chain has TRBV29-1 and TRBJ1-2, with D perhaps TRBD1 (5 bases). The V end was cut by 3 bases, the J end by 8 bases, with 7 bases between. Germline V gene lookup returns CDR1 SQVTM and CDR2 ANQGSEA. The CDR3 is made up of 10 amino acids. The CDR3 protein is CSVDWGGYTF. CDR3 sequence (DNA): TGCAGCGTTGATTGGGGGGGCTACACCTTC.

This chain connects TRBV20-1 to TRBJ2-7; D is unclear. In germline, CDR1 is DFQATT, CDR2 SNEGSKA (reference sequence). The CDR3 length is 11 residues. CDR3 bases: TGCTCGACGAGGATAGGGAACGAGCAGTACTTC. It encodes CSTRIGNEQYF.

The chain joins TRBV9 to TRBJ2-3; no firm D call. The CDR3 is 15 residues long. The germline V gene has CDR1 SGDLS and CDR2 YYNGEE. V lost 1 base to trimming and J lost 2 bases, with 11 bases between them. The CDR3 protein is CASSVRKAPTDTQYF. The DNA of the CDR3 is TGTGCCAGCAGCGTACGTAAGGCTCCCACAGATACGCAGTATTTT. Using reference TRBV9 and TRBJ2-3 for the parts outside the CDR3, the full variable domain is DSGVTQTPKHLITATGQRVTLRCSPRSGDLSVYWYQQSLDQGLQFLIQYYNGEERAKGNILERFSAQQFPDLHSELNLSSLELGDSALYFCASSVRKAPTDTQYFGPGTRLTVL.

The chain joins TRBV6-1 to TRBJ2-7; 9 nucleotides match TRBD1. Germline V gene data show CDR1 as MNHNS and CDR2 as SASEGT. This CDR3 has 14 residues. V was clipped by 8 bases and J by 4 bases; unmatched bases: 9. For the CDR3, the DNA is TGTGCCAGCGCCCGGGACAGGGTAAGGTACGAGCAGTACTTC. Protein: CASARDRVRYEQYF.

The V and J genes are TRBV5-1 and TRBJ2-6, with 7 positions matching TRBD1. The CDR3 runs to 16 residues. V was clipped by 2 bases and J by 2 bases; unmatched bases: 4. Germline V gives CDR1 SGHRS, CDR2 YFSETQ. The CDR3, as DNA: TGCGCCAGCAGCTTATCTACAGGGGCTGGGGCCAACGTCCTGACTTTC. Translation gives CASSLSTGAGANVLTF.

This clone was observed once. The CDR3 DNA reads as TGCAGTGCTTTGCTTAATTTGGAGCAGTTCTTC. It is translated as CSALLNLEQFF. This chain joins TRBV20-1 and TRBJ2-1; D remains unclear. V lost 5 bases and J lost 10, with 12 bases in between. Germline V lookup: CDR1 DFQATT, CDR2 SNEGSKA (reference sequence). There are 11 residues in the CDR3.

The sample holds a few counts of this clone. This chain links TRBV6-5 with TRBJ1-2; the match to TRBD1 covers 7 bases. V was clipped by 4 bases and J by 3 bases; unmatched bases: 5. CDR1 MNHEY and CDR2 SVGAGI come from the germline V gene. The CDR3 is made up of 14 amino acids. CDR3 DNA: TGTGCCAGCAGTTCGACAGGGAATGACTATGGCTACACCTTC. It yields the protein CASSSTGNDYGYTF.

This chain's CDR3 is CASGTVNEQFF. The CDR3 DNA is TGCGCCAGCGGGACAGTCAATGAGCAGTTCTTC. The V and J genes are TRBV5-1 and TRBJ2-1, with 7 bases lining up with TRBD1. Germline loops: CDR1 SGHRS, CDR2 YFSETQ. This CDR3 is built from 11 residues. With 7 bases clipped from V and 6 bases from J, the junction kept 1 base outside the gene matches.

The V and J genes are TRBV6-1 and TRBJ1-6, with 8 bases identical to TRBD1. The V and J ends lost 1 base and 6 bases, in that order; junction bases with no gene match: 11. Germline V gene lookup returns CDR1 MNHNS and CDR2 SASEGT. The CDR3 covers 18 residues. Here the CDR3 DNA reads TGTGCCAGCAGTGAAGAGGACAGGGCTTTATTTGGTAATTCACCCCTCCACTTT. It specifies CASSEEDRALFGNSPLHF.

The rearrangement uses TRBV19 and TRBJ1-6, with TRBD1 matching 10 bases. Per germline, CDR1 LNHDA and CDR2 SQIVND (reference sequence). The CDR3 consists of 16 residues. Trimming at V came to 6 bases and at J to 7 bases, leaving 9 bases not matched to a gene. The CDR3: CASRGGQGTPNSPLHF. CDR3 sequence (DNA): TGTGCCAGTAGAGGGGGACAGGGGACGCCCAATTCACCCCTCCACTTT.

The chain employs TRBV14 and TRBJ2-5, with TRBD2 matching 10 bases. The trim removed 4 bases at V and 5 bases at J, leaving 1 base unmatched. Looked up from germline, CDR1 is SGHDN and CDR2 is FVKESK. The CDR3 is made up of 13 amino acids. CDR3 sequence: CASSRGLAETQYF. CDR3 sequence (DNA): TGTGCCAGCAGCCGGGGACTAGCGGAGACCCAGTACTTC.

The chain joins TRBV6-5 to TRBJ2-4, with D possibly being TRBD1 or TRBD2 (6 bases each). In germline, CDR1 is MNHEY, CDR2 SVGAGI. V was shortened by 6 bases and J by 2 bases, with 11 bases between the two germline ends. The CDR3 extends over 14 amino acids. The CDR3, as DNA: TGTGCCAGCAGGAGGGGGGATCCCAAAAACATTCAGTACTTC. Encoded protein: CASRRGDPKNIQYF.

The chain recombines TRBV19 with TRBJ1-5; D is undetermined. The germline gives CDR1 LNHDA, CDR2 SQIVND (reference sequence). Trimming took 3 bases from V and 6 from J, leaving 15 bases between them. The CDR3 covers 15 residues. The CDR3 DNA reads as TGTGCCAGTAGTATCCGTTTTTTGGGAGGTCAGCCCCAGCATTTT. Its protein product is CASSIRFLGGQPQHF.